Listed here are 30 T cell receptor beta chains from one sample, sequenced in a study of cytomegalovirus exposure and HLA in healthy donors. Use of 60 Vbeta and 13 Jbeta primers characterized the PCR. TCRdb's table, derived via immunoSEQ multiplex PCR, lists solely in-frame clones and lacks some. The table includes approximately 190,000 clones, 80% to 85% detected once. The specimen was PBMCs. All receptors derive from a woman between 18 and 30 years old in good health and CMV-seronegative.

The CDR3 nucleotides read TGTGCCAGCAGCTTATCTAGCGGGGGGTACGAGCAGTACTTC. Translating gives CASSLSSGGYEQYF. The rearrangement joins TRBV7-9 to TRBJ2-7, with 11 positions matching TRBD2. Per the germline V gene, CDR1 is SEHNR and CDR2 is FQNEAQ (reference sequence). V lost 2 bases to trimming and J lost 4 bases; unmatched junction nucleotides: 1. The CDR3 loop spans 14 amino acids.

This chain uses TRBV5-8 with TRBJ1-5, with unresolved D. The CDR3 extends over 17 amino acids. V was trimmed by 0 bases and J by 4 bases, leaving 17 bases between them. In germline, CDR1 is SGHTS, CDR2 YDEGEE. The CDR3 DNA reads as TGTGCCAGCAGCTTGGTATTCGACGGGGATTTTAATCAGCCCCAGCATTTT. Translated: CASSLVFDGDFNQPQHF.

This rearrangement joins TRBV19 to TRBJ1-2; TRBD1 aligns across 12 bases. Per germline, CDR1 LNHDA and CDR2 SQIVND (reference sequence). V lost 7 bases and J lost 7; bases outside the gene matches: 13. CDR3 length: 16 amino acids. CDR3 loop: CASTAAWDRGQGGYTF. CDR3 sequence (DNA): TGTGCCAGTACCGCCGCCTGGGACAGGGGGCAAGGTGGCTACACCTTC. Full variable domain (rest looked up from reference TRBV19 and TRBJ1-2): DGGITQSPKYLFRKEGQNVTLSCEQNLNHDAMYWYRQDPGQGLRLIYYSQIVNDFQKGDIAEGYSVSREKKESFPLTVTSAQKNPTAFYLCASTAAWDRGQGGYTFGSGTRLTVV.

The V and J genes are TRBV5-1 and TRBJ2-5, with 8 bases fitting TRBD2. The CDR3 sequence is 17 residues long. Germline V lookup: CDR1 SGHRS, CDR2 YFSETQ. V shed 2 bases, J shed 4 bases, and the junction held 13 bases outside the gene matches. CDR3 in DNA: TGCGCCAGCAGCTTTGCCCCCGCGGGGGGCCAGGGAGAGACCCAGTACTTC. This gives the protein CASSFAPAGGQGETQYF.

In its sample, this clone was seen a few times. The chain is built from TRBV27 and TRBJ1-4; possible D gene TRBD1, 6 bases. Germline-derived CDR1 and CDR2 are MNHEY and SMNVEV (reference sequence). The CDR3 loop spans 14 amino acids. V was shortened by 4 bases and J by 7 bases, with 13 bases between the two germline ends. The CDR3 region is CASSSGVHSEKLFF. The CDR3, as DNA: TGTGCCAGCAGTTCAGGGGTCCACAGTGAAAAACTGTTTTTT.

CDR3 in DNA: TGTGCCAGCAGCTTAGTTGGGGGGGCGAGCCAAGAGACCCAGTACTTC. Translating it yields CASSLVGGASQETQYF. The chain is built from TRBV7-2 and TRBJ2-5; D may be TRBD2 (7 bases). The V gene's germline CDR1 is SGHTA and CDR2 FQGNSA. The CDR3 runs to 16 residues. The V end lost 1 base, the J end lost 1 base, and 13 bases lay between the germline ends. Full variable domain (missing parts from reference TRBV7-2 and TRBJ2-5): GAGVSQSPSNKVTEKGKDVELRCDPISGHTALYWYRQSLGQGLEFLIYFQGNSAPDKSGLPSDRFSAERTGGSVSTLTIQRTQQEDSAVYLCASSLVGGASQETQYFGPGTRLLVL.

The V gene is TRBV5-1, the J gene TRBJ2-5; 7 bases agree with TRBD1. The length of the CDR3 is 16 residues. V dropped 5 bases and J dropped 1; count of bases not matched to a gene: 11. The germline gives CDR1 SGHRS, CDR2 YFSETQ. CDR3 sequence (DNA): TGCGCCAGCAGGCGACGACCGGGACAGTTCCAAGAGACCCAGTACTTC. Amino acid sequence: CASRRRPGQFQETQYF. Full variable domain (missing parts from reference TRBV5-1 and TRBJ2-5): KAGVTQTPRYLIKTRGQQVTLSCSPISGHRSVSWYQQTPGQGLQFLFEYFSETQRNKGNFPGRFSGRQFSNSRSEMNVSTLELGDSALYLCASRRRPGQFQETQYFGPGTRLLVL.

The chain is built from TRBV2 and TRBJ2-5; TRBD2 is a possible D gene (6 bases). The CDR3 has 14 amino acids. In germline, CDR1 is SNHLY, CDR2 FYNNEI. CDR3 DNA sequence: TGTGCTAGCGCCGTCACGGGGGTCCAAGAGACCCAGTACTTC. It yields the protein CASAVTGVQETQYF.

CDR3 sequence reads: CASSRPASGGKDEQYF. The CDR3 DNA follows: TGCGCCAGCAGCCGACCTGCGTCGGGAGGGAAGGACGAGCAGTACTTC. The V gene is TRBV5-1, the J gene TRBJ2-7, with TRBD2 identical over 8 bases. The CDR3 length is 16 residues. The germline gives CDR1 SGHRS, CDR2 YFSETQ. With V trimmed by 4 bases and J by 5 bases, 14 bases remained unmatched.

The CDR3 loop reads CASRPGQEDGEQYF. CDR3 DNA: TGTGCCAGCAGGCCAGGACAGGAGGACGGGGAGCAGTACTTC. V gene TRBV7-9 combines with J gene TRBJ2-7, with 7 bases matching TRBD1. This CDR3 has 14 residues. Germline CDR1 and CDR2: SEHNR and FQNEAQ (reference sequence). With 6 bases clipped from V and 7 bases from J, the junction kept 12 bases outside the gene matches.

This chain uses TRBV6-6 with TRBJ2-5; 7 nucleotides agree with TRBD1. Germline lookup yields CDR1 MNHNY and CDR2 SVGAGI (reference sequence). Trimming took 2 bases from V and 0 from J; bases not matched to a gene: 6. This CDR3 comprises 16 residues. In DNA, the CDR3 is TGTGCCAGCAGTTACAAGGGACAGACGTACCAAGAGACCCAGTACTTC. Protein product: CASSYKGQTYQETQYF.

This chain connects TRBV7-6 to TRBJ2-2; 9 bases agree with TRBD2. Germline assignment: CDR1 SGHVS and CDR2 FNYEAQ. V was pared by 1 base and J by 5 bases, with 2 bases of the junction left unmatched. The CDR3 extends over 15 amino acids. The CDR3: CASSLGGLATGELFF. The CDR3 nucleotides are TGTGCCAGCAGCTTAGGAGGACTAGCGACCGGGGAGCTGTTTTTT. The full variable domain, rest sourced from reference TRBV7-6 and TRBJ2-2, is GAGVSQSPRYKVTKRGQDVALRCDPISGHVSLYWYRQALGQGPEFLTYFNYEAQQDKSGLPNDRFSAERPEGSISTLTIQRTEQRDSAMYRCASSLGGLATGELFFGEGSRLTVL.

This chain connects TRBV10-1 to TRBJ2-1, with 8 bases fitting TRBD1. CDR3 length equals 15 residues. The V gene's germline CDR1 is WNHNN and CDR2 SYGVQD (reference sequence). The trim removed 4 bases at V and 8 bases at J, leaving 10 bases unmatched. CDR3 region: CASSAGGTGKDEQFF. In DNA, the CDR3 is TGCGCCAGCAGTGCAGGCGGGACAGGAAAAGATGAGCAGTTCTTC.

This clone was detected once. The CDR3 loop is CASRDSLAPLLFTFSGNTIYF. The CDR3 DNA sequence: TGTGCCAGCAGAGACAGCCTTGCTCCCCTACTCTTTACTTTCTCTGGAAACACCATATATTTT. The chain employs TRBV2 and TRBJ1-3; a possible D gene is TRBD1 (5 bases). Deletions cut 6 bases from V and 0 bases from J, with 30 bases between. Per the germline V gene, CDR1 is SNHLY and CDR2 is FYNNEI. This CDR3 is 21 amino acids long.

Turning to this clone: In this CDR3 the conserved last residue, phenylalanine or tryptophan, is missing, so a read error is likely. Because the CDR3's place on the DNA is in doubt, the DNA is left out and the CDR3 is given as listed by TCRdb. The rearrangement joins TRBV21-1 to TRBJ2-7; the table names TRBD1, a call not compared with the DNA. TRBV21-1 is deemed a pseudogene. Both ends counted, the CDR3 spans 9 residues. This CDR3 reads CASQKTVSC.

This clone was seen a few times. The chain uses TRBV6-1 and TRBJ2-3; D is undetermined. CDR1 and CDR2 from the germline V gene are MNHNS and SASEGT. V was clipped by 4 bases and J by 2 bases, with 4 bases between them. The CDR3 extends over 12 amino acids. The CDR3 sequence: CASSVFTDTQYF. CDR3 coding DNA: TGTGCCAGCAGTGTCTTCACAGATACGCAGTATTTT.

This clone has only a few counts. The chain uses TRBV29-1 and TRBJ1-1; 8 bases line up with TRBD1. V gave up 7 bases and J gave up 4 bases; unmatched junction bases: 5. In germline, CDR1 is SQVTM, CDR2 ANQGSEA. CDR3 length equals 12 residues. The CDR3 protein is CSAGQGRTEAFF. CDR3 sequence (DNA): TGCAGCGCCGGACAGGGTCGCACTGAAGCTTTCTTT. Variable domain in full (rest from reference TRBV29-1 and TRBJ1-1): SAVISQKPSRDICQRGTSLTIQCQVDSQVTMMFWYRQQPGQSLTLIATANQGSEATYESGFVIDKFPISRPNLTFSTLTVSNMSPEDSSIYLCSAGQGRTEAFFGQGTRLTVV.

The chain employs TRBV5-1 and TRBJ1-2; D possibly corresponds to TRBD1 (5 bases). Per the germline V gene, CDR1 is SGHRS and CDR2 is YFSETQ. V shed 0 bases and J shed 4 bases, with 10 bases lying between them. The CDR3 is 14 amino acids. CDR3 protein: CASSLGDSPYGYTF. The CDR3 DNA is TGCGCCAGCAGCTTGGGCGACAGCCCCTATGGCTACACCTTC. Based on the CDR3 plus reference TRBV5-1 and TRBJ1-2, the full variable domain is KAGVTQTPRYLIKTRGQQVTLSCSPISGHRSVSWYQQTPGQGLQFLFEYFSETQRNKGNFPGRFSGRQFSNSRSEMNVSTLELGDSALYLCASSLGDSPYGYTFGSGTRLTVV.

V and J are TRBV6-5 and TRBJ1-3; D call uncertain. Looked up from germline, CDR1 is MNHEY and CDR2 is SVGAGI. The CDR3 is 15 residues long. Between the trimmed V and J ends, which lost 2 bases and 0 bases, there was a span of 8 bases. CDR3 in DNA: TGTGCCAGCAGTTACGAGTACCTCTCTGGAAACACCATATATTTT. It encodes CASSYEYLSGNTIYF.

The CDR3 reads CASSRTGDPVYEQYF. CDR3 in DNA: TGTGCCAGCAGCCGGACAGGGGACCCCGTCTACGAGCAGTACTTC. V usage is TRBV7-8 and J usage is TRBJ2-7, with 9 nucleotides matching TRBD1. The CDR3 covers 15 residues. The V gene's germline CDR1 is SGHVS and CDR2 FQNEAQ. V trimming: 5 bases; J trimming: 3 bases; junction bases outside the gene matches: 8.

The CDR3 sequence: CASSLIGQYETQYF. As DNA, the CDR3 is TGCGCCAGCAGCTTGATAGGACAGTATGAGACCCAGTACTTC. V and J are TRBV5-1 and TRBJ2-5; weak D call: TRBD1 (6 bases). The length of the CDR3 is 14 residues. Germline-derived CDR1 and CDR2 are SGHRS and YFSETQ. With 1 base removed from V and 5 bases from J, the gap between germline ends came to 12 bases.

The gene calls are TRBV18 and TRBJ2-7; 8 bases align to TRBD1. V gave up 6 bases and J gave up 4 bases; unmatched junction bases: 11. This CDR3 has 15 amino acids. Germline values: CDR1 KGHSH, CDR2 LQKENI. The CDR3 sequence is CASSTFQGAGYEQYF. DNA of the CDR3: TGTGCCAGCTCCACTTTCCAGGGGGCAGGGTACGAGCAGTACTTC.

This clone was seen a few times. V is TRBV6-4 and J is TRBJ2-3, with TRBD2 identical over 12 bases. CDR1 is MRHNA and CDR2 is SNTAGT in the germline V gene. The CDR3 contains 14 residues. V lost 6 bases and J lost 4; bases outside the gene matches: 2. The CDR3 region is CASSRLAGADTQYF. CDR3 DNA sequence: TGTGCCAGCAGCCGACTAGCGGGAGCAGATACGCAGTATTTT.

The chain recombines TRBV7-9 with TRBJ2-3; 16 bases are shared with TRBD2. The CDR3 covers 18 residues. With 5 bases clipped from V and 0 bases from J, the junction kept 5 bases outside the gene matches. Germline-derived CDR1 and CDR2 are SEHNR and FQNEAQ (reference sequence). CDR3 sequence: CASSRGLAGGPSTDTQYF. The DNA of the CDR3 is TGTGCCAGCAGCCGGGGACTAGCGGGAGGGCCGAGCACAGATACGCAGTATTTT. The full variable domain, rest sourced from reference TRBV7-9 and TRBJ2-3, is DTGVSQNPRHKITKRGQNVTFRCDPISEHNRLYWYRQTLGQGPEFLTYFQNEAQLEKSRLLSDRFSAERPKGSFSTLEIQRTEQGDSAMYLCASSRGLAGGPSTDTQYFGPGTRLTVL.

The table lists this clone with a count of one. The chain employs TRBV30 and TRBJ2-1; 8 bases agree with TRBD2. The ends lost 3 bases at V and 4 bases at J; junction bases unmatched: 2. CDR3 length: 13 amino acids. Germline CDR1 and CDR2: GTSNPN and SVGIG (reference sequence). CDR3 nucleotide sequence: TGTGCCTGGAGCCGACTAGCGTACAATGAGCAGTTCTTC. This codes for CAWSRLAYNEQFF.

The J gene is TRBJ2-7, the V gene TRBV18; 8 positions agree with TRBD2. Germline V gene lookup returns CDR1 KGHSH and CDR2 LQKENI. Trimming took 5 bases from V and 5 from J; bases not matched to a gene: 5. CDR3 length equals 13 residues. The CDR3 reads CASSGTSWDEQYF. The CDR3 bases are TGTGCCAGCTCAGGGACTAGTTGGGACGAGCAGTACTTC.

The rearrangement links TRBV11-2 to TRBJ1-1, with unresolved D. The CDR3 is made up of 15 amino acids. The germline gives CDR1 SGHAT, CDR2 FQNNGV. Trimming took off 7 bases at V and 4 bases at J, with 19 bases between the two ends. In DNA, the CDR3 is TGTGCCAGCACCCTCCGAGGGCCTCGGGGCACTGAAGCTTTCTTT. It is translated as CASTLRGPRGTEAFF.

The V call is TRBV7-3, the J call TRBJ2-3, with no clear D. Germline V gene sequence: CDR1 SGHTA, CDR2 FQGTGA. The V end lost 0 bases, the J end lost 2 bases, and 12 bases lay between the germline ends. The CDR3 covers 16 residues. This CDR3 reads CASSLTYREPTDTQYF. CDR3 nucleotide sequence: TGTGCCAGCAGCTTAACCTACAGAGAACCCACAGATACGCAGTATTTT. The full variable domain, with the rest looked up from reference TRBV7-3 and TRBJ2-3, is GAGVSQTPSNKVTEKGKYVELRCDPISGHTALYWYRQSLGQGPEFLIYFQGTGAADDSGLPNDRFFAVRPEGSVSTLKIQRTERGDSAVYLCASSLTYREPTDTQYFGPGTRLTVL.

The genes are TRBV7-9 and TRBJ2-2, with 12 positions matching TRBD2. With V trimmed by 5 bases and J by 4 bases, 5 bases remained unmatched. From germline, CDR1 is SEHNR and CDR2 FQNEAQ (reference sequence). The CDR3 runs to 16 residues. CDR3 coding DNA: TGTGCCAGCAGCGCGATGGGACTAGCGGGCACCGGGGAGCTGTTTTTT. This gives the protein CASSAMGLAGTGELFF.

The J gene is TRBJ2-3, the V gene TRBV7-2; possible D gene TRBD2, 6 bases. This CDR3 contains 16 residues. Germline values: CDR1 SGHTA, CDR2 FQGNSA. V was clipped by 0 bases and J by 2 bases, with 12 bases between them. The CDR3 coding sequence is TGTGCCAGCAGCTTAGCCCGGGAGTGGATCACAGATACGCAGTATTTT. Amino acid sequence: CASSLAREWITDTQYF.